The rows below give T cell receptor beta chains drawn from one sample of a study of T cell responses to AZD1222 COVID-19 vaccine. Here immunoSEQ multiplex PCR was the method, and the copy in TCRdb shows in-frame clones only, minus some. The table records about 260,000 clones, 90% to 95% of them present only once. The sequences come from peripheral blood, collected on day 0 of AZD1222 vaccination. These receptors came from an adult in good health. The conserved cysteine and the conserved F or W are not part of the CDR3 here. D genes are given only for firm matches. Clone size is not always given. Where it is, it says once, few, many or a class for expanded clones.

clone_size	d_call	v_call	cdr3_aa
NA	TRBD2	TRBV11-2	ASSSLAASYNEQF
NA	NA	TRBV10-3	AIREGVESNEKLF
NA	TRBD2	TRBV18	ASSPLAGSYNEQF
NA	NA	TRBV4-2	ASSQVTAVPLGDEQF
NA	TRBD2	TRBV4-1	ASSQEGASGYYEQY
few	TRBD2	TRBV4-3	ASSQQGLAEETQY
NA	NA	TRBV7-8	ASSPFVSDTQY
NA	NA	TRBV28	ASRYTGTYSNQPQH
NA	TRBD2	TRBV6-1	ASSELAGGPDTQY
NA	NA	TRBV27	ASIASRGNTEAF
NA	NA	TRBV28	ASSLTPPSNTEAF
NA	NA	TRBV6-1	ASSEVGSYYNEQF
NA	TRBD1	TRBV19	ASSIGTGFGGQH
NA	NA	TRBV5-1	ASSLGKDGSFEAF
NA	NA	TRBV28	ASAPGVTGELF
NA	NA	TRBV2	ASGRVGSPLH
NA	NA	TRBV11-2	ASSSSSGTVYNEQF